Below are 5 T cell receptor beta chains sequenced from a single sample in a study of blood T cell repertoires in COVID-19. Produced via immunoSEQ multiplex PCR; TCRdb's table is partial and in-frame only. In the table there are about 250,000 clones, over 70% of which are singletons. Specimen: peripheral blood. The receptors here all came from an elderly man with acute or convalescent COVID-19.

The J gene is TRBJ2-1, the V gene TRBV6-5; tentative D call: TRBD1 (5 bases). CDR3 length: 14 amino acids. Germline V gene sequence: CDR1 MNHEY, CDR2 SVGAGI. V was clipped by 6 bases and J by 4 bases, with 13 bases between them. CDR3 amino acids: CASSSGRTYNEQFF. The DNA of the CDR3 is TGTGCCAGCAGCTCCGGACGGACATACAATGAGCAGTTCTTC.

The V and J genes are TRBV9 and TRBJ2-5, with 10 positions matching TRBD1. J gave up 4 bases and V 4 bases, and 7 bases lay outside the gene matches. The CDR3 spans 15 residues. The germline gives CDR1 SGDLS, CDR2 YYNGEE. The CDR3 nucleotides are TGTGCCAGCAGCTTATCCGGGACAGGGGTAGAGACCCAGTACTTC. As protein: CASSLSGTGVETQYF.

The chain employs TRBV15 and TRBJ2-7; TRBD1 is a possible D gene (8 bases). Germline CDR1 LNHNV, CDR2 YYDKDF (reference sequence). Deletions cut 1 base from V and 2 bases from J, with 21 bases between. The CDR3 has 18 amino acids. The DNA of the CDR3 is TGTGCCACCAGCAGAGCCGTAAACAGGGGGGGCCCCACCTACGAGCAGTACTTC. Amino acids: CATSRAVNRGGPTYEQYF.

The gene calls are TRBV2 and TRBJ2-7, with a weak D call TRBD2 (7 bases). The germline CDR1 and CDR2 sequences are SNHLY and FYNNEI. The V end lost 7 bases, the J end lost 2 bases, and 15 bases lay between the germline ends. The length of the CDR3 is 14 residues. CDR3 amino acids: CASNFRRGPYEQYF. The DNA for the CDR3 is TGTGCCAGCAACTTCCGGCGGGGGCCCTACGAGCAGTACTTC. Variable domain in full (rest from reference TRBV2 and TRBJ2-7): EPEVTQTPSHQVTQMGQEVILRCVPISNHLYFYWYRQILGQKVEFLVSFYNNEISEKSEIFDDQFSVERPDGSNFTLKIRSTKLEDSAMYFCASNFRRGPYEQYFGPGTRLTVT.

The V gene is TRBV6-5, the J gene TRBJ1-6; a possible D gene is TRBD1 (6 bases). The germline CDR1 and CDR2 sequences are MNHEY and SVGAGI. The CDR3 contains 13 residues. Trimming pared 8 bases from V and 3 bases from J, leaving 8 bases between. CDR3 residues: CASLTGYNSPLHF. The CDR3 DNA follows: TGTGCCAGCTTGACAGGCTATAATTCACCCCTCCACTTT.